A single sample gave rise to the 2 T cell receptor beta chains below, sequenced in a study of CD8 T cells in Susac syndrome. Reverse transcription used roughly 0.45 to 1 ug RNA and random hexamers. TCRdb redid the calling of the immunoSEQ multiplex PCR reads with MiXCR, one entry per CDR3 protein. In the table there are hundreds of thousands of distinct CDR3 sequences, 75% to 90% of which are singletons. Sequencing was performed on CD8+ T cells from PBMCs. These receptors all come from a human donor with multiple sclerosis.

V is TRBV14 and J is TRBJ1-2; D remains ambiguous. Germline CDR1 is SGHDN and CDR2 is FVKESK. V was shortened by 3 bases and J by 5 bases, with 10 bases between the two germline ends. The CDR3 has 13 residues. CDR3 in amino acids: CASSQTPIYGYTF. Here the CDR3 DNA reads TGTGCCAGCAGCCAGACTCCAATTTATGGCTACACCTTC.

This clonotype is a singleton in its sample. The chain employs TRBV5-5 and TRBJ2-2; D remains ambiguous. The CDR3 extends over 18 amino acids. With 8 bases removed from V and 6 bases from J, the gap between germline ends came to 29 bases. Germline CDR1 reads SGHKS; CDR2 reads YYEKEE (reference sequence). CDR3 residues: CARPQGPPPRGAAGELFF. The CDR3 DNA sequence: TGTGCCAGACCCCAAGGCCCACCCCCGCGTGGTGCGGCCGGGGAGCTGTTTTTT.